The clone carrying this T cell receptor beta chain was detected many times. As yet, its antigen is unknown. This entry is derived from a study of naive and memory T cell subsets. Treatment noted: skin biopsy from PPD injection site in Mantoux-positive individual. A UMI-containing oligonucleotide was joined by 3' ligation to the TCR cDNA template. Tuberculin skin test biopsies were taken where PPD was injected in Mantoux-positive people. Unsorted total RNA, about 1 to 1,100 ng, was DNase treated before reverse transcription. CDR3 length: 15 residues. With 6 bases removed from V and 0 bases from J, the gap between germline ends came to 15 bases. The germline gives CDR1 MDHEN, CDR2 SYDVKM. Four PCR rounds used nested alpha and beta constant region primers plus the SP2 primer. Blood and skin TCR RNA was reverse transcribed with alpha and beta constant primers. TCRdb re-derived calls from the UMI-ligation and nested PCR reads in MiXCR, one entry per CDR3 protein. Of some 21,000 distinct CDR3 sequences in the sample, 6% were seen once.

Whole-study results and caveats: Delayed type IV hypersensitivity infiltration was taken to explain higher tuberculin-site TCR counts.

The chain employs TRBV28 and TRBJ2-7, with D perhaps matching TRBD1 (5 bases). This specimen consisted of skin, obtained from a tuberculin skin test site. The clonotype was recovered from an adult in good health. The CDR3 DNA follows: TGTGCCAGCAGCTCGACGACAGAGATCTCCTACGAGCAGTACTTC. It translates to CASSSTTEISYEQYF.